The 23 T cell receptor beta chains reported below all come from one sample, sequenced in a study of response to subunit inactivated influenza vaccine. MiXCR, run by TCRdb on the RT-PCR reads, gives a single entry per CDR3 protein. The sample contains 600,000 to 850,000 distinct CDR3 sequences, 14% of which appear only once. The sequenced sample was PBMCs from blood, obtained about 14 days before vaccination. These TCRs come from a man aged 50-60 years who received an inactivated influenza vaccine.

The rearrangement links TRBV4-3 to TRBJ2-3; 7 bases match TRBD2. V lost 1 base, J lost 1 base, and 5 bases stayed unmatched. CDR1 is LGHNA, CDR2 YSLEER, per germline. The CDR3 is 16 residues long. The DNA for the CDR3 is TGCGCCAGCAGCCAAGCCACGGCGGGGGGCACAGATACGCAGTATTTT. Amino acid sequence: CASSQATAGGTDTQYF.

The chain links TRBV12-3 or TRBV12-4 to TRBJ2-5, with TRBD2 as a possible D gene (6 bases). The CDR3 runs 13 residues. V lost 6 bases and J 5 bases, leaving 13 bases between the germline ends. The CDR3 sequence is CASSGGRMETQYF. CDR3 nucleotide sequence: TGTGCCAGCAGCGGGGGTCGAATGGAGACCCAGTACTTC.

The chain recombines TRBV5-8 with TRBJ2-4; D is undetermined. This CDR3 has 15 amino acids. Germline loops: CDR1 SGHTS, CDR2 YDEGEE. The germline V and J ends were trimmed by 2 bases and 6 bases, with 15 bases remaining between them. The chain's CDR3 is CASSFMWGSRNIQYF. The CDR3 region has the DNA TGTGCCAGCAGCTTTATGTGGGGATCCCGAAACATTCAGTACTTC.

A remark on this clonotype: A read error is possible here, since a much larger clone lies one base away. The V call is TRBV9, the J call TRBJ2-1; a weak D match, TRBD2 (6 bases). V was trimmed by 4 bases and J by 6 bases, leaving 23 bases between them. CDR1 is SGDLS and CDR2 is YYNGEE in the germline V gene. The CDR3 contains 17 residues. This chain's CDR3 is CASSPRTSATRSNEQFF. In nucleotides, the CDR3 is TGTGCCAGCAGCCCTAGGACATCCGCGACTAGAAGCAATGAGCAGTTCTTC.

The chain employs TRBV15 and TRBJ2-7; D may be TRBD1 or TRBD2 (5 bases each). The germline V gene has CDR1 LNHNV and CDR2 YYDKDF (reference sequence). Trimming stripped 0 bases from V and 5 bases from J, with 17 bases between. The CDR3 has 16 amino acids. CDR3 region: CATSREGTGNTDEQYF. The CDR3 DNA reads TGTGCCACCAGCAGAGAGGGGACGGGCAATACGGACGAGCAGTACTTC. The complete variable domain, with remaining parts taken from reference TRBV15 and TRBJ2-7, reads DAMVIQNPRYQVTQFGKPVTLSCSQTLNHNVMYWYQQKSSQAPKLLFHYYDKDFNNEADTPDNFQSRRPNTSFCFLDIRSPGLGDTAMYLCATSREGTGNTDEQYFGPGTRLTVT.

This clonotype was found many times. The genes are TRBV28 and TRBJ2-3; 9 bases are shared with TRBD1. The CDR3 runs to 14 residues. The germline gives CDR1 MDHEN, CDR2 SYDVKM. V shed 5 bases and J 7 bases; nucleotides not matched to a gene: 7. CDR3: CASSPGTGTHTQYF. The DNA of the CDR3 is TGTGCCAGCAGTCCCGGGACAGGGACACATACGCAGTATTTT.

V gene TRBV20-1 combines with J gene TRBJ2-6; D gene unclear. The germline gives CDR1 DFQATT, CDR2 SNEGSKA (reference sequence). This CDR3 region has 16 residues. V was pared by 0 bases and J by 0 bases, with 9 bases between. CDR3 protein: CSARDLKASGANVLTF. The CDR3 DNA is TGCAGTGCTAGAGATCTAAAAGCCTCTGGGGCCAACGTCCTGACTTTC.

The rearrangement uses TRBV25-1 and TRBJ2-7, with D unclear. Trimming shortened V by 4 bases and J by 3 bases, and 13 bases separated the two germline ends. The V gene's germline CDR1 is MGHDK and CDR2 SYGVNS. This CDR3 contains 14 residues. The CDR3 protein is CASSGRTADYEQYF. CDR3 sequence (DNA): TGTGCCAGCAGTGGCCGGACGGCAGACTACGAGCAGTACTTC.

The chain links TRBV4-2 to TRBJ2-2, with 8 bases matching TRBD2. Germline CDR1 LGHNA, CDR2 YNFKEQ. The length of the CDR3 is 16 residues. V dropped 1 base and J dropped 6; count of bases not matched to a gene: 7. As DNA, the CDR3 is TGTGCCAGCAGCCAAGGGGACGGGGGGGCGGCCGGGGAGCTGTTTTTT. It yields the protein CASSQGDGGAAGELFF.

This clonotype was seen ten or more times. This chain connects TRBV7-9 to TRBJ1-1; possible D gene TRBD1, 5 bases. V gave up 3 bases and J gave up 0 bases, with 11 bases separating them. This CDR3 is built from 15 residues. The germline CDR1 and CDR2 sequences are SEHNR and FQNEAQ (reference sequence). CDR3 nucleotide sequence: TGTGCCAGCAGCTTGTCAGGGATTTTGAACACTGAAGCTTTCTTT. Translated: CASSLSGILNTEAFF.

CDR3 loop: CASSQRQDTNSPLHF. The CDR3 coding sequence is TGCGCCAGCAGCCAACGACAGGATACTAATTCACCCCTCCACTTT. The chain couples TRBV4-3 to TRBJ1-6, with D possibly being TRBD1 (6 bases). The V gene lost 2 bases and the J gene lost 6 bases, with 11 bases spanning the gap. This CDR3 comprises 15 residues. CDR1 and CDR2 (germline): LGHNA, YSLEER.

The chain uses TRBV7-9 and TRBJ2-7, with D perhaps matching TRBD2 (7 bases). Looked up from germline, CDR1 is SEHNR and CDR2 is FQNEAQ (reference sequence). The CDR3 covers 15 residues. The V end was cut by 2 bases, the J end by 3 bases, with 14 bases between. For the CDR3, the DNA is TGTGCCAGCAGCTTACGAGTGGGAGGGGGCTACGAGCAGTACTTC. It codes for CASSLRVGGGYEQYF.

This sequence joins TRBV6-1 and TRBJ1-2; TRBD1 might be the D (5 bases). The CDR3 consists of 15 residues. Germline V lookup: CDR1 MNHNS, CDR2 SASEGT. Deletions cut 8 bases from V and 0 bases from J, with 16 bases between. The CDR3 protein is CASLRGSNANYGYTF. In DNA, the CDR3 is TGTGCCAGCCTTCGGGGCTCCAATGCTAACTATGGCTACACCTTC.

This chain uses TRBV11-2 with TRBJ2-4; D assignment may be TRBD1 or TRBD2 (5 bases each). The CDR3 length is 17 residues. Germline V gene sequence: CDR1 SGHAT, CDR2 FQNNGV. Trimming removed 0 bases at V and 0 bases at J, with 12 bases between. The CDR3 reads CASSLEVMRGAKNIQYF. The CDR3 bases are TGTGCCAGCAGCTTAGAAGTTATGAGGGGAGCCAAAAACATTCAGTACTTC.

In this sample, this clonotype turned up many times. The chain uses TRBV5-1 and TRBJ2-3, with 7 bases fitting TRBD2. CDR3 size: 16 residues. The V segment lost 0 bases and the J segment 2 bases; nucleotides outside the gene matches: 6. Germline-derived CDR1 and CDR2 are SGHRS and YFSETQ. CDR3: CASSLALSGDTDTQYF. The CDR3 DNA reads TGCGCCAGCAGCTTGGCCCTCAGCGGGGACACAGATACGCAGTATTTT.

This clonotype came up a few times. CDR3 DNA sequence: TGCAGCGTTGAAGATGCCGGACAGGTCCTCTATGGCTACACCTTC. Translation: CSVEDAGQVLYGYTF. This chain uses TRBV29-1 with TRBJ1-2; TRBD1 aligns across 7 bases. The V segment lost 0 bases and the J segment 4 bases; nucleotides outside the gene matches: 8. Germline CDR1 and CDR2: SQVTM and ANQGSEA. The CDR3 is 15 residues long. Full variable domain (outside the CDR3, taken from reference TRBV29-1 and TRBJ1-2): SAVISQKPSRDICQRGTSLTIQCQVDSQVTMMFWYRQQPGQSLTLIATANQGSEATYESGFVIDKFPISRPNLTFSTLTVSNMSPEDSSIYLCSVEDAGQVLYGYTFGSGTRLTVV.

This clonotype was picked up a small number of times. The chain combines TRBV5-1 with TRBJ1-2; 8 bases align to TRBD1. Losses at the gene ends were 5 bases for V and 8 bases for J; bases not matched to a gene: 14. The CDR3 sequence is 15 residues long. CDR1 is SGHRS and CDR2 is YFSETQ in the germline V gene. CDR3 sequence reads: CASRRTPDRVEGYTF. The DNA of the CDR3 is TGCGCCAGCAGGCGTACGCCGGACAGGGTGGAGGGCTACACCTTC.

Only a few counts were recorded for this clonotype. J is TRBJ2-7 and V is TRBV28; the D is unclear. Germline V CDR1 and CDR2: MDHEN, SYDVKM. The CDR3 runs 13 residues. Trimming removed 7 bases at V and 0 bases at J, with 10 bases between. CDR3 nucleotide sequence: TGTGCCAGCACTCTTGCACCCTCCTACGAGCAGTACTTC. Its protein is CASTLAPSYEQYF. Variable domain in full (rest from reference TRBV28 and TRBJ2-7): DVKVTQSSRYLVKRTGEKVFLECVQDMDHENMFWYRQDPGLGLRLIYFSYDVKMKEKGDIPEGYSVSREKKERFSLILESASTNQTSMYLCASTLAPSYEQYFGPGTRLTVT.

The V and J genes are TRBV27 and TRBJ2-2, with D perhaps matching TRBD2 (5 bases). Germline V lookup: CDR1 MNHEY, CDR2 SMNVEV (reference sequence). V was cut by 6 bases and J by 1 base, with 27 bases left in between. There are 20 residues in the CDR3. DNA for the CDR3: TGTGCCAGCAGACGCACCCCGGCGGGTGCTTTCTTAGGGAACACCGGGGAGCTGTTTTTT. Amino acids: CASRRTPAGAFLGNTGELFF.

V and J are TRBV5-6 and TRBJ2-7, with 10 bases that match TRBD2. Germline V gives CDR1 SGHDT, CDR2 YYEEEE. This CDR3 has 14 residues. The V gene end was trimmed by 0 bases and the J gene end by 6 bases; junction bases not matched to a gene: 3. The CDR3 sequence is CASSLGLAGSEQYF. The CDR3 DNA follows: TGTGCCAGCAGCTTGGGACTAGCGGGCAGCGAGCAGTACTTC.

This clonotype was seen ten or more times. This CDR3 is CASSLWVFVDVNTEAFF. Written as DNA, the CDR3 is TGTGCCAGCAGCCTATGGGTTTTCGTGGACGTGAACACTGAAGCTTTCTTT. The chain is built from TRBV7-2 and TRBJ1-1, with D hard to call. The length of the CDR3 is 17 residues. Germline-derived CDR1 and CDR2 are SGHTA and FQGNSA. V lost 5 bases, J lost 0 bases, and 19 bases lay in between.

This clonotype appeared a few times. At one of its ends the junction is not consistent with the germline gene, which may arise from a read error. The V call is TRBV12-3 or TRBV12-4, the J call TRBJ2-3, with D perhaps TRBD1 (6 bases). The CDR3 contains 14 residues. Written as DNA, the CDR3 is TGTGCCAGCAGTACCTCTTCCGGGACAATTCGTAATGATTTT. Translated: CASSTSSGTIRNDF.

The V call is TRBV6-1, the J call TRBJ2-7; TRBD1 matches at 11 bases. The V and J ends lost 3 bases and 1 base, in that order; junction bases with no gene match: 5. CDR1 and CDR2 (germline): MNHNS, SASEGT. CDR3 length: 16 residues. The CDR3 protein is CASSDAGTGGSYEQYF. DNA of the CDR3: TGTGCCAGCAGTGATGCCGGGACAGGGGGTTCCTACGAGCAGTACTTC.